Following are 21 T cell receptor beta chains from one sample sequenced in a study of lymphopenia after photon versus proton radiotherapy (dated by TCRdb to the late 2010s). Receptor amplification or capture employed the immunoSEQ multiplex PCR assay. In its TCRdb copy, this immuneACCESS table keeps in-frame sequences only and misses some clones. Where compared with another copy, unresolved V genes explain less than half of these, and the others have no known cause. This sample has fewer than 50,000 clones in its table, and roughly 87% of those were observed once. Of the sample, 2.2% is held by the ten largest clones. This specimen was peripheral blood, taken from a patient treated with photon-based radiotherapy. The receptors were sampled from a man in his forties with gastric cancer.

Here the CDR3 reads CASSLGQITDTQYF. CDR3 DNA sequence: TGCGCCAGCAGCTTAGGTCAGATCACAGATACGCAGTATTTT. The chain carries TRBV5-1 and TRBJ2-3; no clear D gene. The CDR3 spans 14 residues. V lost 2 bases and J 2 bases, leaving 9 bases between the germline ends. The germline V gene has CDR1 SGHRS and CDR2 YFSETQ.

V is TRBV4-3 and J is TRBJ1-6, with D possibly matching TRBD1 (5 bases). Germline loops: CDR1 LGHNA, CDR2 YSLEER. The length of the CDR3 is 15 residues. The V and J ends lost 1 base and 5 bases respectively, with 9 bases between them. The CDR3 spells CASSQGDGHNSPLHF. DNA for the CDR3: TGCGCCAGCAGCCAAGGGGACGGGCATAATTCACCCCTCCACTTT.

Here the CDR3 reads CASSYSPTTRWETQYF. In DNA form, the CDR3 reads TGTGCCAGCAGTTACTCCCCGACGACCAGGTGGGAGACCCAGTACTTC. The V call is TRBV6-6, the J call TRBJ2-5; D is undetermined. Germline CDR1 reads MNHNY; CDR2 reads SVGAGI (reference sequence). V lost 0 bases, J lost 5 bases, and 16 bases lay in between. The CDR3 has 16 residues.

A few counts support this clone. The chain links TRBV9 to TRBJ2-7; no clear D gene. V lost 0 bases and J lost 4, with 14 bases in between. CDR1 is SGDLS and CDR2 is YYNGEE in the germline V gene. CDR3 length: 15 residues. The DNA for the CDR3 is TGTGCCAGCAGCGTAGAAGGGTCAAGTTATTACGAGCAGTACTTC. It translates to CASSVEGSSYYEQYF.

This clone appeared once. This rearrangement joins TRBV19 to TRBJ1-5; D remains ambiguous. V gave up 3 bases and J gave up 6 bases, with 21 bases separating them. The CDR3 has 17 residues. Germline assignment: CDR1 LNHDA and CDR2 SQIVND (reference sequence). DNA of the CDR3: TGTGCCAGTAGTATGCCCCCCTCCCAAACTCCATCTCAGCCCCAGCATTTT. Translating it yields CASSMPPSQTPSQPQHF.

The CDR3, as DNA: TGTGCCAGCAGCTTGGCCATCCCGGGACAGGGTGGGGAGACCCAGTACTTC. This sequence encodes CASSLAIPGQGGETQYF. This sequence joins TRBV5-6 and TRBJ2-5, with TRBD1 matching 9 bases. CDR3 size: 17 residues. The junction had 11 bases not matched to a gene; V was cut back by 0 bases and J by 5 bases. From germline, CDR1 is SGHDT and CDR2 YYEEEE.

V is TRBV15 and J is TRBJ2-3; D gene ambiguous. V lost 1 base and J lost 3, with 11 bases in between. The length of the CDR3 is 15 residues. CDR1 is LNHNV and CDR2 is YYDKDF in the germline V gene (reference sequence). CDR3 nucleotide sequence: TGTGCCACCAGCAGAGGATCCATGGGGACAGATACGCAGTATTTT. This sequence encodes CATSRGSMGTDTQYF.

The chain has TRBV7-2 and TRBJ2-1; 7 bases are a match to TRBD2. CDR1 is SGHTA, CDR2 FQGNSA, per germline. V was clipped by 2 bases and J by 7 bases; unmatched bases: 8. CDR3 length equals 15 residues. CDR3 sequence reads: CASSLFTQGGNEQFF. In nucleotides, the CDR3 is TGTGCCAGCAGCTTATTCACCCAGGGAGGGAATGAGCAGTTCTTC.

The chain uses TRBV5-4 and TRBJ2-7; unclear D gene. Germline V gives CDR1 SGHNT, CDR2 YYREEE (reference sequence). CDR3 size: 12 residues. Trimming removed 3 bases at V and 3 bases at J, with 7 bases between. The CDR3 DNA sequence: TGTGCCAGCAGCTCGGACGGCTACGAGCAGTACTTC. Protein: CASSSDGYEQYF.

V gene TRBV7-2 combines with J gene TRBJ2-3, with 7 bases matching TRBD2. Trimming took 1 base from V and 1 from J; bases not matched to a gene: 2. The CDR3 totals 15 residues. CDR1 and CDR2 from the germline V gene are SGHTA and FQGNSA. CDR3 coding DNA: TGTGCCAGCAGCTTAGTGGGGGGGGGCACAGATACGCAGTATTTT. The encoded protein is CASSLVGGGTDTQYF.

The gene calls are TRBV6-1 and TRBJ1-6; D ambiguous. Looked up from germline, CDR1 is MNHNS and CDR2 is SASEGT. The CDR3 loop spans 15 amino acids. V dropped 4 bases and J dropped 8 bases, with 15 bases sitting between them. The CDR3 reads CASSGEMGSYSPLHF. The DNA of the CDR3 is TGTGCCAGCAGTGGAGAGATGGGCAGCTATTCACCCCTCCACTTT.

The J gene is TRBJ1-2, the V gene TRBV12-5, with D uncertain. The V end lost 4 bases, the J end lost 0 bases, and 0 bases lay between the germline ends. This CDR3 comprises 11 residues. Looked up from germline, CDR1 is LGHNT and CDR2 is FRNRAP. The CDR3 spells CASGSNYGYTF. The DNA for the CDR3 is TGTGCTAGTGGTTCTAACTATGGCTACACCTTC.

The rearrangement joins TRBV2 to TRBJ1-6; D may be TRBD1 (6 bases). V was clipped by 7 bases and J by 7 bases, with 14 bases between them. The length of the CDR3 is 14 residues. The germline V gene encodes CDR1 SNHLY and CDR2 FYNNEI. The CDR3 spells CASTGQRGNSPLHF. Written as DNA, the CDR3 is TGTGCCAGCACCGGACAGAGGGGCAATTCACCCCTCCACTTT.

The chain is built from TRBV12-5 and TRBJ1-4; 11 nucleotides agree with TRBD1. The CDR3 totals 15 residues. Germline trimming cut 5 bases from V and 8 bases from J; bases unmatched to any gene: 7. The germline V gene has CDR1 LGHNT and CDR2 FRNRAP. Here the CDR3 reads CASGVGQGAGEKLFF. The CDR3 DNA is TGTGCTAGTGGTGTAGGACAGGGGGCAGGGGAAAAACTGTTTTTT. Together with reference TRBV12-5 and TRBJ1-4, the CDR3 gives the full variable domain: DARVTQTPRHKVTEMGQEVTMRCQPILGHNTVFWYRQTMMQGLELLAYFRNRAPLDDSGMPKDRFSAEMPDATLATLKIQPSEPRDSAVYFCASGVGQGAGEKLFFGSGTQLSVL.

The V call is TRBV6-1, the J call TRBJ1-1, with 8 bases identical to TRBD1. The trim removed 5 bases at V and 3 bases at J, leaving 8 bases unmatched. The CDR3 totals 15 residues. Germline V gives CDR1 MNHNS, CDR2 SASEGT. In DNA, the CDR3 is TGTGCCAGCAGTCCTTGGACAGGGTGGGACACTGAAGCTTTCTTT. It is translated as CASSPWTGWDTEAFF.

The chain uses TRBV5-8 and TRBJ2-7; TRBD2 aligns across 7 bases. Germline-derived CDR1 and CDR2 are SGHTS and YDEGEE. The V gene end was trimmed by 2 bases and the J gene end by 4 bases; junction bases not matched to a gene: 3. CDR3 length: 13 amino acids. The DNA for the CDR3 is TGTGCCAGCAGCTTCTCGGGGGGTTACGAGCAGTACTTC. As protein: CASSFSGGYEQYF.

The chain joins TRBV18 to TRBJ1-4; perhaps TRBD1 as D (6 bases). Trimming took off 0 bases at V and 5 bases at J, with 10 bases between the two ends. This CDR3 is built from 15 residues. CDR1 is KGHSH, CDR2 LQKENI, per germline. CDR3 in amino acids: CASSPPGGTNEKLFF. CDR3 DNA: TGTGCCAGCTCACCACCCGGAGGGACAAATGAAAAACTGTTTTTT.

The rearrangement links TRBV6-1 to TRBJ1-2; possible D gene TRBD1, 5 bases. V lost 6 bases, J lost 7 bases, and 12 bases lay in between. CDR1 MNHNS and CDR2 SASEGT come from the germline V gene. This CDR3 is built from 12 residues. In DNA, the CDR3 is TGTGCCAGCAGGTTGGGGGAAGGTGGCTACACCTTC. This gives the protein CASRLGEGGYTF.

The chain uses TRBV7-9 and TRBJ1-3; unclear D gene. CDR1 is SEHNR and CDR2 is FQNEAQ in the germline V gene (reference sequence). V was clipped by 1 base and J by 0 bases, with 7 bases between them. The CDR3 runs to 15 residues. DNA of the CDR3: TGTGCCAGCAGCTTAGAGTTCGTCTCTGGAAACACCATATATTTT. It encodes CASSLEFVSGNTIYF. The complete variable domain, with remaining parts taken from reference TRBV7-9 and TRBJ1-3, reads DTGVSQNPRHKITKRGQNVTFRCDPISEHNRLYWYRQTLGQGPEFLTYFQNEAQLEKSRLLSDRFSAERPKGSFSTLEIQRTEQGDSAMYLCASSLEFVSGNTIYFGEGSWLTVV.

The CDR3: CASSVGPGIIGGLSSGNTIYF. DNA for the CDR3: TGTGCCAGCAGCGTCGGACCGGGTATTATCGGCGGGCTAAGCTCTGGAAACACCATATATTTT. The genes are TRBV9 and TRBJ1-3; D is ambiguous. Germline V gives CDR1 SGDLS, CDR2 YYNGEE. V was pared by 2 bases and J by 0 bases, with 27 bases between. The CDR3 contains 21 residues.

V and J are TRBV2 and TRBJ2-1; no clear D. The CDR3 has 16 amino acids. V lost 5 bases to trimming and J lost 5 bases, with 19 bases between them. Germline V gene sequence: CDR1 SNHLY, CDR2 FYNNEI. CDR3: CASSFTGTKSNNEQFF. CDR3 bases: TGTGCCAGCAGTTTCACCGGAACTAAGAGTAACAATGAGCAGTTCTTC.